Following are 30 T cell receptor beta chains from one sample sequenced in a study of persistence of HIV-infected CD4 T cells. No cognate antigen is known for these TCRs. An overlapping HIV-1 Gag peptide pool stimulated these cells at 1 ug/peptide/mL. CD40L/CD69 double-negative CD45RO-high memory CD4+ T cells were collected. The libraries were made with immunoSEQ version 4 in survey mode. This table comes from immunoSEQ multiplex PCR, and its TCRdb copy is limited to in-frame clones, with some not included. The sample records 64,000 or so clones, more than 70% being singletons. This specimen consisted of CD4+ T cells sorted from PBMCs after approximately 19-hour stimulation, obtained from a patient who received antiretroviral therapy. The receptors were gathered from an adult man with HIV who was CMV-seropositive.

The CDR3 spells CASSRTRGRNEKLFF. The CDR3 nucleotides read TGTGCCAGCAGTCGGACCAGGGGTAGAAATGAAAAACTGTTTTTT. V usage is TRBV2 and J usage is TRBJ1-4, with a possible D match to TRBD1 (6 bases). There are 15 residues in the CDR3. The germline V and J ends were trimmed by 5 bases and 5 bases, with 15 bases remaining between them. Germline CDR1 SNHLY, CDR2 FYNNEI.

The chain uses TRBV5-1 and TRBJ2-1, with 7 bases fitting TRBD2. The CDR3 totals 14 residues. V shed 3 bases, J shed 2 bases, and the junction held 2 bases outside the gene matches. Germline CDR1 and CDR2: SGHRS and YFSETQ. Here the CDR3 reads CASSYGTTYNEQFF. The CDR3 DNA sequence: TGCGCCAGCAGCTATGGGACTACCTACAATGAGCAGTTCTTC.

This clone was counted only a few times. The rearrangement joins TRBV20-1 to TRBJ1-2; no firm D call. CDR1 and CDR2 from the germline V gene are DFQATT and SNEGSKA (reference sequence). The CDR3 has 12 residues. Trimming cost V 3 bases and J 2 bases, with 7 bases left between them. CDR3 nucleotide sequence: TGCAGTGCTAGTGACCCCAACTATGGCTACACCTTC. It is translated as CSASDPNYGYTF.

This chain links TRBV2 with TRBJ2-2; the match to TRBD1 covers 8 bases. Germline V gene data show CDR1 as SNHLY and CDR2 as FYNNEI. J was trimmed by 5 bases and V by 7 bases; bases with no gene match: 6. The CDR3 runs to 14 residues. The CDR3 reads CASIPQGATGELFF. The CDR3 DNA reads TGTGCCAGCATCCCGCAGGGGGCAACCGGGGAGCTGTTTTTT.

V and J are TRBV5-1 and TRBJ2-7; 7 nucleotides agree with TRBD1. The junction had 2 bases not matched to a gene; V was cut back by 4 bases and J by 4 bases. Germline assignment: CDR1 SGHRS and CDR2 YFSETQ. The CDR3 contains 12 residues. The CDR3 nucleotides read TGCGCCAGCAGCCCACAGGGGTACGAGCAGTACTTC. This sequence encodes CASSPQGYEQYF.

The genes are TRBV15 and TRBJ2-7, with D possibly being TRBD1 (8 bases). V lost 0 bases, J lost 3 bases, and 15 bases lay in between. CDR1 is LNHNV and CDR2 is YYDKDF in the germline V gene (reference sequence). This CDR3 is built from 16 residues. The CDR3 spells CATSREAGDRSYEQYF. The CDR3 DNA reads TGTGCCACCAGCAGAGAGGCGGGGGACAGGAGCTACGAGCAGTACTTC.

This clone was observed many times. V usage is TRBV27 and J usage is TRBJ2-7; D call uncertain. V was clipped by 2 bases and J by 3 bases, with 8 bases between them. The CDR3 totals 13 residues. CDR1 and CDR2 (germline): MNHEY, SMNVEV (reference sequence). The CDR3 is CASSLRPNYEQYF. The DNA for the CDR3 is TGTGCCAGCAGTTTAAGGCCTAACTACGAGCAGTACTTC.

V gene TRBV2 combines with J gene TRBJ1-2; TRBD1 agrees at 11 bases. Per the germline V gene, CDR1 is SNHLY and CDR2 is FYNNEI. Trimming removed 6 bases from V and 5 bases from J; junction bases left unmatched: 2. The CDR3 spans 13 residues. This chain's CDR3 is CASRGQGVYGYTF. In DNA form, the CDR3 reads TGTGCCAGCAGGGGACAGGGGGTTTATGGCTACACCTTC.

The chain combines TRBV5-4 with TRBJ2-3, with D possibly matching TRBD2 (6 bases). The V gene lost 0 bases and the J gene lost 0 bases, with 14 bases spanning the gap. The CDR3 is 17 amino acids. Germline CDR1 and CDR2: SGHNT and YYREEE (reference sequence). CDR3 nucleotide sequence: TGTGCCAGCAGCTTGGAGGGCGGGGTTACTAGCACAGATACGCAGTATTTT. Translation: CASSLEGGVTSTDTQYF.

This clone was observed a handful of times. The chain carries TRBV2 and TRBJ1-4, with D unresolved. Between the trimmed V and J ends, which lost 2 bases and 3 bases, there was a span of 10 bases. The CDR3 contains 15 residues. Germline CDR1 SNHLY, CDR2 FYNNEI. The CDR3 loop reads CASSERWQPNEKLFF. In nucleotides, the CDR3 is TGTGCCAGCAGTGAAAGGTGGCAGCCTAATGAAAAACTGTTTTTT.

The chain has TRBV7-9 and TRBJ1-2; TRBD1 matches 7 bases. CDR1 and CDR2 from the germline V gene are SEHNR and FQNEAQ (reference sequence). CDR3 length: 15 amino acids. The V and J ends lost 1 base and 6 bases, in that order; junction bases with no gene match: 8. The CDR3 is CASSLGDSPRHGYTF. CDR3 nucleotides: TGTGCCAGCAGCTTAGGGGACAGCCCTAGGCATGGCTACACCTTC.

The chain combines TRBV6-5 with TRBJ1-3; tentatively, D is TRBD1 (6 bases). The V and J ends lost 6 bases and 9 bases respectively, with 18 bases between them. Germline CDR1 is MNHEY and CDR2 is SVGAGI. The CDR3 runs 14 residues. This CDR3 is CASRDSRGVGTIYF. The CDR3 DNA reads TGTGCCAGCAGGGATTCCAGGGGAGTAGGCACCATATATTTT.

Comments on this clone: One junction end disagrees with the germline gene, perhaps due to a read error. V usage is TRBV6-5 and J usage is TRBJ1-5; D is ambiguous. CDR1 and CDR2 (germline): MNHEY, SVGAGI. CDR3 length equals 14 residues. In DNA form, the CDR3 reads TGTGCCAGCAGTGACTCGGTGTACTATCAGCCCCAGCATTTT. Protein sequence: CASSDSVYYQPQHF.

The J gene is TRBJ2-1, the V gene TRBV5-1; weak D call: TRBD1 (5 bases). Germline CDR1 and CDR2: SGHRS and YFSETQ. CDR3 length: 14 amino acids. The V and J ends lost 1 base and 7 bases respectively, with 12 bases between them. In DNA, the CDR3 is TGCGCCAGCAGCTTGATTTCGACAGAAAATGAGCAGTTCTTC. Translation gives CASSLISTENEQFF.

The chain couples TRBV5-1 to TRBJ2-3; the match to TRBD1 covers 7 bases. V shed 4 bases and J 4 bases; nucleotides not matched to a gene: 6. The germline V gene encodes CDR1 SGHRS and CDR2 YFSETQ. The CDR3 runs to 14 residues. CDR3: CASSPGQEADTQYF. DNA for the CDR3: TGCGCCAGCAGCCCCGGACAGGAAGCAGATACGCAGTATTTT.

The chain's CDR3 is CARRARGGDLNTGELFF. In nucleotides, the CDR3 is TGTGCCCGCCGTGCCCGGGGGGGGGATCTGAACACCGGGGAGCTGTTTTTT. The V call is TRBV9, the J call TRBJ2-2, with 8 bases aligning to TRBD2. Per germline, CDR1 SGDLS and CDR2 YYNGEE. With 10 bases clipped from V and 1 base from J, the junction kept 15 bases outside the gene matches. There are 17 residues in the CDR3.

The genes are TRBV7-9 and TRBJ2-2, with D uncertain. This CDR3 is built from 11 residues. Germline CDR1 and CDR2: SEHNR and FQNEAQ (reference sequence). Trimming took 3 bases from V and 10 from J, leaving 6 bases between them. CDR3 nucleotide sequence: TGTGCCAGCAGCTTTGAACAGGAGCTGTTTTTT. Protein product: CASSFEQELFF.

The chain uses TRBV29-1 and TRBJ2-3; D unresolved. This CDR3 region has 10 residues. The V gene lost 6 bases and the J gene lost 6 bases, with 7 bases spanning the gap. CDR1 is SQVTM, CDR2 ANQGSEA, per germline. CDR3 in amino acids: CSVSHDTQYF. CDR3 nucleotide sequence: TGCAGCGTCTCCCATGATACGCAGTATTTT.

The V gene is TRBV5-1, the J gene TRBJ2-2, with D possibly matching TRBD1 (5 bases). Trimming cost V 4 bases and J 5 bases, with 9 bases left between them. This CDR3 has 13 amino acids. The germline V gene encodes CDR1 SGHRS and CDR2 YFSETQ. The DNA of the CDR3 is TGCGCCAGCAGCCCTTCAGGGACCGGGGAGCTGTTTTTT. Translated, it gives CASSPSGTGELFF. The full variable domain, in which reference TRBV5-1 and TRBJ2-2 provide the parts outside the CDR3, is KAGVTQTPRYLIKTRGQQVTLSCSPISGHRSVSWYQQTPGQGLQFLFEYFSETQRNKGNFPGRFSGRQFSNSRSEMNVSTLELGDSALYLCASSPSGTGELFFGEGSRLTVL.

This chain joins TRBV20-1 and TRBJ1-6; D uncertain. In germline, CDR1 is DFQATT, CDR2 SNEGSKA (reference sequence). V lost 3 bases, J lost 7 bases, and 13 bases lay in between. CDR3 length: 14 amino acids. The chain's CDR3 is CSASRQTLNSPLHF. For the CDR3, the DNA is TGCAGTGCTAGTCGGCAAACGCTCAATTCACCCCTCCACTTT.

CDR3 nucleotides: TGTGCCAGCAGTTACGGGCTGGGCGAGCAGTACTTC. Protein: CASSYGLGEQYF. The chain carries TRBV6-2 or TRBV6-3 and TRBJ2-7; unclear D gene. The CDR3 covers 12 residues. V was trimmed by 2 bases and J by 6 bases, leaving 8 bases between them. CDR1 and CDR2 from the germline V gene are MNHEY and SVGEGT.

This chain joins TRBV6-1 and TRBJ1-3; TRBD1 might be the D (5 bases). Germline CDR1 reads MNHNS; CDR2 reads SASEGT. CDR3 size: 16 residues. V lost 0 bases, J lost 3 bases, and 12 bases lay in between. CDR3 in amino acids: CASSEAAGVGGNTIYF. The CDR3, as DNA: TGTGCCAGCAGTGAAGCGGCGGGGGTCGGTGGAAACACCATATATTTT.

J is TRBJ1-2 and V is TRBV21-1; TRBD1, as called in the table, went unchecked against the DNA. TRBV21-1 is assigned pseudogene status. This CDR3 comprises 12 residues. The CDR3 bases are TGTGCCAGCAGCATCGTCAGGGGTGGCTACACCTTC. Its translation: CASSIVRGGYTF.

This clone counts as medium-sized. The chain combines TRBV3-1 (or the pseudogene TRBV3-2) with TRBJ2-7, with 8 bases matching TRBD1. This CDR3 has 15 residues. Germline V gene sequence: CDR1 LGHDT, CDR2 YNNKEL (reference sequence). V lost 4 bases and J lost 0; bases outside the gene matches: 5. CDR3 amino acids: CASSLGTGYSYEQYF. Written as DNA, the CDR3 is TGTGCCAGCAGCCTCGGGACAGGCTACTCCTACGAGCAGTACTTC.

This chain uses TRBV5-8 with TRBJ2-1; D call uncertain. Germline V CDR1 and CDR2: SGHTS, YDEGEE. The ends were cut back, 6 bases at V and 4 bases at J, with 14 bases in the middle. The CDR3 contains 14 residues. The CDR3 sequence is CASKDPEWYNEQFF. The CDR3 DNA sequence: TGTGCCAGCAAAGACCCGGAGTGGTACAATGAGCAGTTCTTC. The full variable domain, with the rest looked up from reference TRBV5-8 and TRBJ2-1, is EAGVTQSPTHLIKTRGQQATLRCSPISGHTSVYWYQQALGLGLQFLLWYDEGEERNRGNFPPRFSGRQFPNYSSELNVNALELEDSALYLCASKDPEWYNEQFFGPGTRLTVL.

This clone was observed a few times. This chain joins TRBV2 and TRBJ1-2; tentative D call: TRBD1 (5 bases). Germline loops: CDR1 SNHLY, CDR2 FYNNEI. V lost 8 bases and J lost 2, with 9 bases in between. The CDR3 sequence is 12 residues long. The CDR3 sequence is CASGALNYGYTF. In DNA form, the CDR3 reads TGTGCCAGCGGGGCTCTAAACTATGGCTACACCTTC.

For the CDR3, the DNA is TGCGCCAGCAGTCATAGGTTGCACACTGAAGCTTTCTTT. It translates to CASSHRLHTEAFF. The chain combines TRBV23-1 with TRBJ1-1; D unresolved. TRBV23-1 falls under the ORF class, with uncertain function. The CDR3 spans 13 residues. The ends were cut back, 3 bases at V and 3 bases at J, with 8 bases in the middle.

V usage is TRBV7-3 and J usage is TRBJ2-3; D assignment may be TRBD1 or TRBD2 (5 bases each). The CDR3 length is 14 residues. Trimming stripped 4 bases from V and 2 bases from J, with 10 bases between. Germline V gene sequence: CDR1 SGHTA, CDR2 FQGTGA. CDR3 residues: CASSSRDHTDTQYF. CDR3 in DNA: TGTGCCAGCAGCTCTCGGGACCACACAGATACGCAGTATTTT.

The genes are TRBV28 and TRBJ1-5; tentative D call: TRBD1 (5 bases). V was clipped by 10 bases and J by 3 bases, with 13 bases between them. CDR3 length equals 13 residues. Germline V lookup: CDR1 MDHEN, CDR2 SYDVKM. DNA of the CDR3: TGTGCCATCGAAGGAGGGACCAATCAGCCCCAGCATTTT. This translates into CAIEGGTNQPQHF.

This clone was counted a single time. V and J are TRBV6-5 and TRBJ2-4; D remains unclear. Germline lookup yields CDR1 MNHEY and CDR2 SVGAGI. The V end was cut by 0 bases, the J end by 0 bases, with 9 bases between. The CDR3 has 16 residues. CDR3 DNA sequence: TGTGCCAGCAGTTACTCATACGACGTAGCCAAAAACATTCAGTACTTC. Amino acids: CASSYSYDVAKNIQYF.